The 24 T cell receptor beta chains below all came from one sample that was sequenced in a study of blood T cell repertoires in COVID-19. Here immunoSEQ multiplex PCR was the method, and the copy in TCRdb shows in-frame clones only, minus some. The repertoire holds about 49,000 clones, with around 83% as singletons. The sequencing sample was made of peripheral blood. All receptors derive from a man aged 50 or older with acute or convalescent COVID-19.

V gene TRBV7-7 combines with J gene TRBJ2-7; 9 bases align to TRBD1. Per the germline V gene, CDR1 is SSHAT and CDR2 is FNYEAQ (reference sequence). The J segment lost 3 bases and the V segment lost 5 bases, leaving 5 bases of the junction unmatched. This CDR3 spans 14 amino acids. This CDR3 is CASSPRQGGYEQYF. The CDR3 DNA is TGTGCCAGCAGCCCAAGACAGGGGGGCTACGAGCAGTACTTC.

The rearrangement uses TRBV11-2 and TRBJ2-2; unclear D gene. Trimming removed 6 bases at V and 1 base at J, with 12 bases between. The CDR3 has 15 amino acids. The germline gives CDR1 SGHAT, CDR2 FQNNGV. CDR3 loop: CASRAPRLNTGELFF. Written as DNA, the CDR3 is TGTGCCAGCAGGGCCCCTAGACTGAACACCGGGGAGCTGTTTTTT.

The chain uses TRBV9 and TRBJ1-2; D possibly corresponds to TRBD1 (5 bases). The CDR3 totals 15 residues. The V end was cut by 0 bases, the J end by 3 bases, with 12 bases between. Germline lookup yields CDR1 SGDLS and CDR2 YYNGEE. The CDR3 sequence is CASSVGQNVDYGYTF. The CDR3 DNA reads TGTGCCAGCAGCGTAGGACAGAATGTAGACTATGGCTACACCTTC.

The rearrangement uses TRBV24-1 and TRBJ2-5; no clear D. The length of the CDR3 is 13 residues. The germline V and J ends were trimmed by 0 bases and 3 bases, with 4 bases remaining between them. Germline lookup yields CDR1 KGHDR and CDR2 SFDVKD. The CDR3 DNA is TGTGCCACCAGTGATTTGTCGGAAGAGACCCAGTACTTC. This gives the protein CATSDLSEETQYF.

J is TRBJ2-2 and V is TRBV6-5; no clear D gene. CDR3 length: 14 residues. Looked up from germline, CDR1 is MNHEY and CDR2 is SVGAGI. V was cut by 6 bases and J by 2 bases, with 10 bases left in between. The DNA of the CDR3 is TGTGCCAGCAGGCCTCCTAAAAACACCGGGGAGCTGTTTTTT. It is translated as CASRPPKNTGELFF.

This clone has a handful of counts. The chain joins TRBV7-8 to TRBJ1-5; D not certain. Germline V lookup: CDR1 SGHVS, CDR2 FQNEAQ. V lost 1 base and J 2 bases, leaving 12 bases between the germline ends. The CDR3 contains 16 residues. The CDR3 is CASSLVAVGGNQPQHF. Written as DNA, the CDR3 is TGTGCCAGCAGCTTAGTGGCGGTCGGGGGCAATCAGCCCCAGCATTTT.

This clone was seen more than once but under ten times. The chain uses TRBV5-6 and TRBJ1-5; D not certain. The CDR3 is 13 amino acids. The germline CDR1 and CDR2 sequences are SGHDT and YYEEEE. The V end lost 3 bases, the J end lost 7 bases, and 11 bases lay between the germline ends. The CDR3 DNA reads TGTGCCAGCAGCTCATACGATAGCCAGCCCCAGCATTTT. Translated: CASSSYDSQPQHF.

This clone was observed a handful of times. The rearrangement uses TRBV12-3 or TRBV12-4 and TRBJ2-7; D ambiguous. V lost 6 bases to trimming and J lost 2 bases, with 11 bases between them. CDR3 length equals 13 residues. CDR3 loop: CASSSRLAYEQYF. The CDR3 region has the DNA TGTGCCAGCAGCTCCCGTCTCGCCTACGAGCAGTACTTC.

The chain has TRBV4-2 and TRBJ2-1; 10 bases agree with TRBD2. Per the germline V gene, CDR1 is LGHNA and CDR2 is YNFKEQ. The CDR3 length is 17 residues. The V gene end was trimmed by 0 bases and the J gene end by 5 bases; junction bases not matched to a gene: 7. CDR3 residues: CASSQEGAGGPHNEQFF. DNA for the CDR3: TGTGCCAGCAGCCAAGAAGGAGCGGGGGGGCCTCACAATGAGCAGTTCTTC.

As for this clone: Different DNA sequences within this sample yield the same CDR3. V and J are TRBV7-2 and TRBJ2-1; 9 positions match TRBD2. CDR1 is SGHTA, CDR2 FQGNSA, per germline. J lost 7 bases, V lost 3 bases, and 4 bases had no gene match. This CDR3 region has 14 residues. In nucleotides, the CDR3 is TGTGCCAGCAGCTTGTTAGCGGGAGCTAATGAGCAGTTCTTC. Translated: CASSLLAGANEQFF. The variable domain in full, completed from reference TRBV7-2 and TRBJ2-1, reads GAGVSQSPSNKVTEKGKDVELRCDPISGHTALYWYRQSLGQGLEFLIYFQGNSAPDKSGLPSDRFSAERTGGSVSTLTIQRTQQEDSAVYLCASSLLAGANEQFFGPGTRLTVL.

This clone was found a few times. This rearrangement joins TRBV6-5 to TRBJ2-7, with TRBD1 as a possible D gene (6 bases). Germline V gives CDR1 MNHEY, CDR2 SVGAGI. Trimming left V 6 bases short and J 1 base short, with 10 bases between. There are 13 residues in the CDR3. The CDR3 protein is CASRDSRSYEQYF. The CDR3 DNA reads TGTGCCAGCAGGGACAGCCGGTCCTACGAGCAGTACTTC.

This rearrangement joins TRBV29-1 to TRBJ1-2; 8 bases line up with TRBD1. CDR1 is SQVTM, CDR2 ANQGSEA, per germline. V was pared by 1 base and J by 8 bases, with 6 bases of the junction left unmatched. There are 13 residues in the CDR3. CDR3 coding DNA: TGCAGCGTTGAAGGGCAGGGGGCTTGGGGCTACACCTTC. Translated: CSVEGQGAWGYTF.

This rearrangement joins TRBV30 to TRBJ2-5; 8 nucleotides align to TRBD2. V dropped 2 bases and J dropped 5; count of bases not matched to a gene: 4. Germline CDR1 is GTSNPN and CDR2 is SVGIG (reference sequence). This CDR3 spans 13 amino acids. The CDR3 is CAWSTGLAETQYF. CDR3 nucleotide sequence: TGTGCCTGGAGTACTGGACTAGCTGAGACCCAGTACTTC.

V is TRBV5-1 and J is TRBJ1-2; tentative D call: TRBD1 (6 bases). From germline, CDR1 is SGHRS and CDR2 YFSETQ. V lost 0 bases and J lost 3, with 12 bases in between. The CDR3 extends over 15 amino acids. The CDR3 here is CASSLESGAYYGYTF. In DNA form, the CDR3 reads TGCGCCAGCAGCTTGGAGTCAGGGGCTTACTATGGCTACACCTTC. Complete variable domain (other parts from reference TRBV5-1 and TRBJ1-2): KAGVTQTPRYLIKTRGQQVTLSCSPISGHRSVSWYQQTPGQGLQFLFEYFSETQRNKGNFPGRFSGRQFSNSRSEMNVSTLELGDSALYLCASSLESGAYYGYTFGSGTRLTVV.

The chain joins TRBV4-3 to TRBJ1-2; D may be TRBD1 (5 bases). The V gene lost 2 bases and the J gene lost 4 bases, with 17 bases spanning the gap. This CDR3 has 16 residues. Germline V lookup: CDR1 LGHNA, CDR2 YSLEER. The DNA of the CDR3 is TGCGCCAGCAGCCAAAGAGTGGGGCAGAACACCTATGGCTACACCTTC. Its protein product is CASSQRVGQNTYGYTF.

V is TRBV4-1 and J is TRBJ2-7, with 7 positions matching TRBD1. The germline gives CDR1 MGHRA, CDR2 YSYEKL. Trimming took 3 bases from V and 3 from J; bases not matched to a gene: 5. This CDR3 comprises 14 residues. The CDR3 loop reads CASSQGQILYEQYF. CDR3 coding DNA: TGCGCCAGCAGCCAGGGACAGATCCTCTACGAGCAGTACTTC.

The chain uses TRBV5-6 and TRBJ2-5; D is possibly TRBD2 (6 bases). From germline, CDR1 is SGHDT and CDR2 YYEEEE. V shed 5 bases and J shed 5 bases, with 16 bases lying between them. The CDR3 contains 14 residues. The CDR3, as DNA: TGTGCCAGCAGTTGGGTTGGAGGGTGGGAGACCCAGTACTTC. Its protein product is CASSWVGGWETQYF.

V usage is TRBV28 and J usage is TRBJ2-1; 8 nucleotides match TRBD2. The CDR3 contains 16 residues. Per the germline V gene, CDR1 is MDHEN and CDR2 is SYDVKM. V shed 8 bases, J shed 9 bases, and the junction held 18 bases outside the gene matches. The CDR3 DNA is TGTGCCAGCTCGGGGGGAAAAAGCGGGAGATCGAGTGAGCAGTTCTTC. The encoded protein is CASSGGKSGRSSEQFF.

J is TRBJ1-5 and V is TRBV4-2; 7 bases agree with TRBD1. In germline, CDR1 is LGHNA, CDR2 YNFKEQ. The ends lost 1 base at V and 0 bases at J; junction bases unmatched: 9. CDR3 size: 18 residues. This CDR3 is CASSQVVGGDNSNQPQHF. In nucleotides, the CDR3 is TGTGCCAGCAGCCAAGTAGTAGGGGGCGACAATAGCAATCAGCCCCAGCATTTT.

This chain's CDR3 is CASSLERGGERSPLHF. The CDR3 DNA follows: TGCGCCAGCAGCTTGGAGCGGGGGGGGGAACGCTCACCCCTCCACTTT. This sequence joins TRBV5-1 and TRBJ1-6, with D maybe TRBD1 (5 bases). The CDR3 covers 16 residues. V was shortened by 0 bases and J by 10 bases, with 17 bases between the two germline ends. Germline CDR1 and CDR2: SGHRS and YFSETQ. Supplemented by reference TRBV5-1 and TRBJ1-6, the full variable domain reads KAGVTQTPRYLIKTRGQQVTLSCSPISGHRSVSWYQQTPGQGLQFLFEYFSETQRNKGNFPGRFSGRQFSNSRSEMNVSTLELGDSALYLCASSLERGGERSPLHFGNGTRLTVT.

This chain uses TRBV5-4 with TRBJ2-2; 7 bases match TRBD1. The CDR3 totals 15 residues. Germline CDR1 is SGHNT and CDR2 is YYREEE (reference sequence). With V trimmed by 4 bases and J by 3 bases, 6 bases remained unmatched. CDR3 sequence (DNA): TGTGCCAGCAGCCCCGACAGGGTGTACACCGGGGAGCTGTTTTTT. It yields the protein CASSPDRVYTGELFF.

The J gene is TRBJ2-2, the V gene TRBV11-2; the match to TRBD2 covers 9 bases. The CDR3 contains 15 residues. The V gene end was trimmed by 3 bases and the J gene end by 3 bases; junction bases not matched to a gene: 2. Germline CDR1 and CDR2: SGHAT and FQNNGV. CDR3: CASSFGGGDTGELFF. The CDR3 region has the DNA TGTGCCAGCAGCTTTGGCGGGGGGGACACCGGGGAGCTGTTTTTT.

CDR3 sequence: CASSSLSYEQYF. DNA of the CDR3: TGTGCCAGCAGTTCCCTTTCCTACGAGCAGTACTTC. The V gene is TRBV27, the J gene TRBJ2-7; D ambiguous. This CDR3 comprises 12 residues. Trimming pared 4 bases from V and 1 base from J, leaving 5 bases between. In germline, CDR1 is MNHEY, CDR2 SMNVEV (reference sequence).

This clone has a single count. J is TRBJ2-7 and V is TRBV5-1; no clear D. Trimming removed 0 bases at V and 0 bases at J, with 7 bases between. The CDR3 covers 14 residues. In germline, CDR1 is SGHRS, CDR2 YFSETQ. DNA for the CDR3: TGCGCCAGCAGCTTGGTGTCGGGCTCCTACGAGCAGTACTTC. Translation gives CASSLVSGSYEQYF.